This T cell receptor beta chain originates from a study of blood T cell dynamics during melanoma immunotherapy. Study overall: First-line therapy was either pembrolizumab or nivolumab with ipilimumab for metastatic melanoma.

A note on this clone: The same CDR3 arises from other DNA sequences in this sample as well.

Noted time point: week 3, after first cycle of checkpoint inhibitor. Response was assessed by RECIST 1.1 at 12 weeks, except a couple of rapid progressors. V gave up 6 bases and J gave up 4 bases, with 13 bases separating them. The CDR3 consists of 13 residues. The germline V gene encodes CDR1 KGHSH and CDR2 LQKENI. A fixed DNA input of around 0.35 ug was used per bulk PBMC sample. TCRdb's table, derived via immunoSEQ multiplex PCR, lists solely in-frame clones and lacks some. The sample contains roughly 6,800 clones, roughly four fifths of which appear only once. The sequence came from a human donor with melanoma. Sequencing was performed on blood, taken from a patient treated with checkpoint blockade. The gene calls are TRBV18 and TRBJ2-7; D gene ambiguous. CDR3 residues: CASSEYYPYEQYF. The CDR3 coding sequence is TGTGCCAGCTCCGAATACTACCCTTACGAGCAGTACTTC.